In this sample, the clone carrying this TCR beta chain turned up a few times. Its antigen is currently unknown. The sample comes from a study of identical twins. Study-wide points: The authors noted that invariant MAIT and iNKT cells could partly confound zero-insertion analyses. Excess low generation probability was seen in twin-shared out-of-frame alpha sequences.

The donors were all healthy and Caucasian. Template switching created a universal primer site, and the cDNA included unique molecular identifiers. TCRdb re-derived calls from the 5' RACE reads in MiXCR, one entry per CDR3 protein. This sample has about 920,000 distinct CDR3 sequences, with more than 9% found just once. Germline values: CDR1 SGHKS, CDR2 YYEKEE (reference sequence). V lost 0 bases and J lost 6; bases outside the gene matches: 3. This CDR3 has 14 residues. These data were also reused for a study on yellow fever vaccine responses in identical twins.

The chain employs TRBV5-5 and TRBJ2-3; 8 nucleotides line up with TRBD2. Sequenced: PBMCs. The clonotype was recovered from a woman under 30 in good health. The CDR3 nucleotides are TGTGCCAGCAGCTTGGAGACTAGCGCTGATACGCAGTATTTT. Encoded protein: CASSLETSADTQYF. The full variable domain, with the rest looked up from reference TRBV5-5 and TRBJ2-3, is DAGVTQSPTHLIKTRGQQVTLRCSPISGHKSVSWYQQVLGQGPQFIFQYYEKEERGRGNFPDRFSARQFPNYSSELNVNALLLGDSALYLCASSLETSADTQYFGPGTRLTVL.